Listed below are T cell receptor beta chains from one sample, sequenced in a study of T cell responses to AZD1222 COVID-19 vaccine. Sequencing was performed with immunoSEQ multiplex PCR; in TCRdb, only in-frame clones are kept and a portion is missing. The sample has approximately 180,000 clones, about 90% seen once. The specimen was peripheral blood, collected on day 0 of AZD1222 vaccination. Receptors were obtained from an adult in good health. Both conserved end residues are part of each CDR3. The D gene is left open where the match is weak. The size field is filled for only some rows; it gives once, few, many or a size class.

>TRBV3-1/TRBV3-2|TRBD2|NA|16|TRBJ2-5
CASSRKSAGVKETQYF
TGTGCCAGCAGCCGAAAGTCAGCGGGGGTTAAAGAGACCCAGTACTTC
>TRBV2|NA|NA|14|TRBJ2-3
CASRASANTDTQYF
TGTGCCAGCAGGGCTAGCGCGAACACAGATACGCAGTATTTT
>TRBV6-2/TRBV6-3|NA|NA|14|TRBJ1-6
CASSYGDDNSPLHF
TGTGCCAGCAGTTACGGGGACGATAATTCACCCCTCCACTTT
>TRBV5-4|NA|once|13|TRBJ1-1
CASSLVAATEAFF
TGTGCCAGCAGCTTGGTGGCGGCCACTGAAGCTTTCTTT
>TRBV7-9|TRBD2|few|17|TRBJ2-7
CASSLDRTSVMYYEQYF
TGTGCCAGCAGCTTAGACCGGACTAGCGTGATGTACTACGAGCAGTACTTC
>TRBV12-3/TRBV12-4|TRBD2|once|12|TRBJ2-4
CASSSGLASWYF
TGTGCCAGCAGTTCGGGACTAGCGAGTTGGTACTTC
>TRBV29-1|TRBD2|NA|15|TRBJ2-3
CSVGSGRVITDTQYF
TGCAGCGTTGGTAGCGGGAGGGTAATCACAGATACGCAGTATTTT
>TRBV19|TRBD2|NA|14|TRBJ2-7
CASTGLAGSYEQYF
TGTGCCAGTACAGGACTAGCGGGAAGCTACGAGCAGTACTTC
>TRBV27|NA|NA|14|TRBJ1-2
CASSDRDSSYGYTF
TGTGCCAGCAGTGATCGGGACTCCTCCTATGGCTACACCTTC
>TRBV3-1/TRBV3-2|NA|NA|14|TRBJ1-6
CASSQATGGSPLHF
TGTGCCAGCAGCCAAGCGACGGGCGGCTCACCCCTCCACTTT
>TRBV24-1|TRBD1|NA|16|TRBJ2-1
CATSDHGTGGFNEQFF
TGTGCCACCAGTGATCATGGGACAGGGGGCTTCAATGAGCAGTTCTTC
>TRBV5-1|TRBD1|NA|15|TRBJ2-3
CASRHRDRGRDTQYF
TGCGCCAGCCGCCACCGGGACAGGGGAAGAGATACGCAGTATTTT
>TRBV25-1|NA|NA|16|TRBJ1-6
CASSESDNLYNSPLHF
TGTGCCAGCAGTGAATCCGACAATCTCTATAATTCACCCCTCCACTTT
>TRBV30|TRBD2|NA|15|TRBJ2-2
CAWSPLAGGAGELFF
TGTGCCTGGAGCCCACTAGCGGGTGGCGCCGGGGAGCTGTTTTTT
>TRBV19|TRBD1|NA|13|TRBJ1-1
CASRGQLDTEAFF
TGTGCCAGTAGGGGACAGCTTGACACTGAAGCTTTCTTT
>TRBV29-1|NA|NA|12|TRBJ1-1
CSATQGGTEAFF
TGCAGCGCCACACAGGGAGGCACTGAAGCTTTCTTT
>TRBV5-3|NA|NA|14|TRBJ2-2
CARLRGVRTGELFF
TGTGCCAGATTACGCGGAGTTAGGACCGGGGAGCTGTTTTTT
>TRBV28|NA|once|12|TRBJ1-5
CASSLPTGGQHF
TGTGCCAGCAGTTTGCCCACGGGAGGCCAGCATTTT
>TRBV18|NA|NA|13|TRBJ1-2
CASSPGQSYGYTF
TGTGCCAGCTCACCAGGACAGAGCTATGGCTACACCTTC
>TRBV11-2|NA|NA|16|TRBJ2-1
CASSFLAGTPSNEQFF
TGTGCCAGCAGCTTCCTAGCAGGAACCCCGAGCAATGAGCAGTTCTTC
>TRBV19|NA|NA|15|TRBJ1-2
CASSIEGIRNYGYTF
TGTGCCAGTAGTATCGAGGGAATAAGGAACTATGGCTACACCTTC
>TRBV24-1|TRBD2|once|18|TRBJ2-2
CATSDFHGTSGRGGELFF
TGTGCCACCAGTGATTTCCACGGGACTAGCGGGAGGGGCGGGGAGCTGTTTTTT
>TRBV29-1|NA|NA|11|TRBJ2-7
CSVGDGNGQYF
TGCAGCGTTGGAGATGGGAATGGGCAGTACTTC
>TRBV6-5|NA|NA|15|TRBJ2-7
CASHLGIGNFYEQYF
TGTGCCAGTCACCTGGGGATCGGAAATTTCTACGAGCAGTACTTC
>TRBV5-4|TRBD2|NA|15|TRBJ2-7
CASSLVGSGTYEQYF
TGTGCCAGCAGCTTGGTAGGTAGCGGGACCTACGAGCAGTACTTC
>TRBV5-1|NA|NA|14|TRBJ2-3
CASTYGTATDTQYF
TGCGCCAGCACCTACGGGACGGCTACAGATACGCAGTATTTT
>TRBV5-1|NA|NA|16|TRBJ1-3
CASSLEGPHTGNTIYF
TGCGCCAGCAGCTTGGAAGGGCCCCATACTGGAAACACCATATATTTT
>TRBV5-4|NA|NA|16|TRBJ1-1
CASSLGQGVRNTEAFF
TGTGCCAGCAGCTTGGGGCAGGGTGTAAGGAACACTGAAGCTTTCTTT
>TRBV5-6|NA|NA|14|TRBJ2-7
CASSLDYVGYEQYF
TGTGCCAGCAGCTTGGACTACGTCGGATACGAGCAGTACTTC
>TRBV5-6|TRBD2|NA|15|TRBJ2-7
CASSRPGLASYEQYF
TGTGCCAGCAGCAGACCGGGACTAGCCTCCTACGAGCAGTACTTC
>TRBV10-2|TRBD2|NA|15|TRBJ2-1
CAISLAGDLGNEQFF
TGCGCCATCAGCCTAGCGGGAGATTTGGGGAATGAGCAGTTCTTC
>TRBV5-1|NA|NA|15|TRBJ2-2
CASSSRLPNTGELFF
TGCGCCAGCAGCTCCCGACTCCCTAACACCGGGGAGCTGTTTTTT
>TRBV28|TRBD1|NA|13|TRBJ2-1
CASSADRVREQFF
TGTGCCAGCAGTGCCGACAGGGTACGGGAGCAGTTCTTC
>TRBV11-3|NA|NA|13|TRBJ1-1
CASSSTPYTEAFF
TGTGCCAGCAGCTCGACACCGTACACTGAAGCTTTCTTT
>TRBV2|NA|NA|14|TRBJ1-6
CASRGTLDNSPLHF
TGTGCCAGCAGGGGGACACTCGATAATTCACCCCTCCACTTT
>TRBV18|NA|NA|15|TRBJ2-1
CASSPQISPGEEQFF
TGTGCCAGCTCACCACAAATATCCCCGGGCGAGGAGCAGTTCTTC
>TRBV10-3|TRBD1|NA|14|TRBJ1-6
CAISELGGDSPLHF
TGTGCCATCAGTGAGTTAGGGGGCGATTCACCCCTCCACTTT
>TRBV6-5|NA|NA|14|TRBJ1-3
CASSYKSSGNTIYF
TGTGCCAGCAGTTACAAGAGTTCTGGAAACACCATATATTTT
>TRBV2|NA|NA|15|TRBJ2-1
CASSPEGSSYNEQFF
TGTGCCAGCAGTCCCGAGGGGAGCTCCTACAATGAGCAGTTCTTC
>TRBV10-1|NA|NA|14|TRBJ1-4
CASSDSDRRGKLFF
TGCGCCAGCAGTGACAGCGACAGGAGAGGAAAACTGTTTTTT
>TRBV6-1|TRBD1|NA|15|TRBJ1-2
CASSERMTGMYGYTF
TGTGCCAGCAGTGAGCGGATGACAGGGATGTATGGCTACACCTTC
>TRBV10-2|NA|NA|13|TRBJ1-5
CASSDRGRQPQHF
TGCGCCAGCAGTGACAGGGGAAGGCAGCCCCAGCATTTT
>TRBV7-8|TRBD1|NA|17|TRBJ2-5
CASSSEVDRGLSGTQYF
TGTGCCAGCAGCTCAGAAGTGGACAGGGGGCTTTCAGGGACCCAGTACTTC
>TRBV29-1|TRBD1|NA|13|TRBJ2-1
CSGAQGAQVLQFF
TGCAGCGGAGCGCAGGGGGCGCAGGTATTGCAGTTCTTC
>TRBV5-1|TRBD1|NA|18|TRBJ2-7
CASSRTGTGWGLHYEQYF
TGCGCCAGCAGTCGGACCGGGACAGGGTGGGGTCTCCACTACGAGCAGTACTTC
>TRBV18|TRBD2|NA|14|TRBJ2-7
CASSPAGGPYEQYF
TGTGCCAGCTCACCCGCGGGAGGGCCCTACGAGCAGTACTTC
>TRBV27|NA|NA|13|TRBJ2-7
CASSSRSYYEQYF
TGTGCCAGCAGTTCGCGCAGTTACTACGAGCAGTACTTC
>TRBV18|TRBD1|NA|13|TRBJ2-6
CASSPDRLNVLTF
TGTGCCAGCTCACCGGACAGGCTCAACGTCCTGACTTTC
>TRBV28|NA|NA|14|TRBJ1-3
CASSLPASGNTIYF
TGTGCCAGCAGTTTGCCTGCCTCTGGAAACACCATATATTTT
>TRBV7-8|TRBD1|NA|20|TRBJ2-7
CASSLDRDRGNFIGPYEQYF
TGTGCCAGCAGCTTGGACCGGGACAGGGGGAATTTTATCGGCCCCTACGAGCAGTACTTC
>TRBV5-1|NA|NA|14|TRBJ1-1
CASSLAGFSTEAFF
TGCGCCAGCAGCTTGGCAGGCTTCTCCACTGAAGCTTTCTTT